The present T cell receptor (beta chain) was sequenced within a study of blood T cell repertoires in COVID-19. On the study more broadly: COVID-19 samples collected from the United States, Italy and Spain covered acute and convalescent phases.

The CDR3 is 16 amino acids. The V gene's germline CDR1 is SEHNR and CDR2 FQNEAQ (reference sequence). V was cut by 2 bases and J by 4 bases, with 17 bases left in between. Methods used by the authors: From reference gene primer amplification, estimates of nucleated cell counts were derived. The data were produced by immunoSEQ multiplex PCR, yet TCRdb's version contains in-frame clones alone and is incomplete. V, J and clone size are those of that table, while D and trimming were read from the DNA. Altogether approximately 89,000 clones are present, approximately 78% being singletons, with the ten largest covering about 13%.

The sequence came from a human donor in a cohort sampled during active COVID-19. What was sequenced was peripheral blood. The gene calls are TRBV7-9 and TRBJ2-5, with D tentatively TRBD2 (7 bases). CDR3 loop: CASSLYGGGGPETQYF. In DNA form, the CDR3 reads TGTGCCAGCAGCTTATATGGGGGGGGCGGTCCAGAGACCCAGTACTTC.